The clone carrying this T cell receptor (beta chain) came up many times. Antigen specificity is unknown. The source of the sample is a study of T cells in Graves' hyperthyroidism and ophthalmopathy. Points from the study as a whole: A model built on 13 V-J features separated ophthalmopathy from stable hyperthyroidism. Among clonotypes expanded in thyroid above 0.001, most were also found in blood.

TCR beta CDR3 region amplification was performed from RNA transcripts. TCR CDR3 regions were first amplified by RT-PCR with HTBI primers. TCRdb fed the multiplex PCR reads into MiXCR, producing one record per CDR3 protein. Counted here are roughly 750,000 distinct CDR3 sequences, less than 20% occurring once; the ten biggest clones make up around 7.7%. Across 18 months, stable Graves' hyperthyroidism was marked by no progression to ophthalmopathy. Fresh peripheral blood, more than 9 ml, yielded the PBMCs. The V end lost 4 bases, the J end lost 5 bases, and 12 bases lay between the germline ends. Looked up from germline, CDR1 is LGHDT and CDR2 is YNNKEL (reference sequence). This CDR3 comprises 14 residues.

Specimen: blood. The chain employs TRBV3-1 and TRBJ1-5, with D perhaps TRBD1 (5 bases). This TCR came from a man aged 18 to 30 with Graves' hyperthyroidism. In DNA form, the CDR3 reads TGTGCCAGCAGCCCGAGGACATTAGATCAGCCCCAGCATTTT. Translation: CASSPRTLDQPQHF. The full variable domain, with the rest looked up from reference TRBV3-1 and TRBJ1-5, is DTAVSQTPKYLVTQMGNDKSIKCEQNLGHDTMYWYKQDSKKFLKIMFSYNNKELIINETVPNRFSPKSPDKAHLNLHINSLELGDSAVYFCASSPRTLDQPQHFGDGTRLSIL.